This record looks at one T cell receptor beta chain sequence and its context. The data were obtained in a study of T-cell reconstitution after alpha-beta-depleted transplantation in children. A TCRbeta library incorporating unique molecular identifiers was prepared. MiXCR, applied by TCRdb to the PCR reads, yields one record per CDR3 protein. The sample shows about 540,000 distinct CDR3 sequences, about 16% of them seen only once. With 4 bases clipped from V and 2 bases from J, the junction kept 13 bases outside the gene matches. CDR1 and CDR2 from the germline V gene are GTSNPN and SVGIG (reference sequence). CDR3 size: 17 residues.

The input for sequencing was PBMCs from the stem cell graft donor, taken from the stem cell graft. This TCR was sampled from a human donor who donated a stem cell graft to a child with acute lymphoblastic leukemia. The chain is built from TRBV30 and TRBJ2-7; 11 bases align to TRBD1. Written as DNA, the CDR3 is TGTGCCTGGATTCCCACCGAAGGGACAGGGGGGACCTACGAGCAGTACTTC. Its translation: CAWIPTEGTGGTYEQYF.